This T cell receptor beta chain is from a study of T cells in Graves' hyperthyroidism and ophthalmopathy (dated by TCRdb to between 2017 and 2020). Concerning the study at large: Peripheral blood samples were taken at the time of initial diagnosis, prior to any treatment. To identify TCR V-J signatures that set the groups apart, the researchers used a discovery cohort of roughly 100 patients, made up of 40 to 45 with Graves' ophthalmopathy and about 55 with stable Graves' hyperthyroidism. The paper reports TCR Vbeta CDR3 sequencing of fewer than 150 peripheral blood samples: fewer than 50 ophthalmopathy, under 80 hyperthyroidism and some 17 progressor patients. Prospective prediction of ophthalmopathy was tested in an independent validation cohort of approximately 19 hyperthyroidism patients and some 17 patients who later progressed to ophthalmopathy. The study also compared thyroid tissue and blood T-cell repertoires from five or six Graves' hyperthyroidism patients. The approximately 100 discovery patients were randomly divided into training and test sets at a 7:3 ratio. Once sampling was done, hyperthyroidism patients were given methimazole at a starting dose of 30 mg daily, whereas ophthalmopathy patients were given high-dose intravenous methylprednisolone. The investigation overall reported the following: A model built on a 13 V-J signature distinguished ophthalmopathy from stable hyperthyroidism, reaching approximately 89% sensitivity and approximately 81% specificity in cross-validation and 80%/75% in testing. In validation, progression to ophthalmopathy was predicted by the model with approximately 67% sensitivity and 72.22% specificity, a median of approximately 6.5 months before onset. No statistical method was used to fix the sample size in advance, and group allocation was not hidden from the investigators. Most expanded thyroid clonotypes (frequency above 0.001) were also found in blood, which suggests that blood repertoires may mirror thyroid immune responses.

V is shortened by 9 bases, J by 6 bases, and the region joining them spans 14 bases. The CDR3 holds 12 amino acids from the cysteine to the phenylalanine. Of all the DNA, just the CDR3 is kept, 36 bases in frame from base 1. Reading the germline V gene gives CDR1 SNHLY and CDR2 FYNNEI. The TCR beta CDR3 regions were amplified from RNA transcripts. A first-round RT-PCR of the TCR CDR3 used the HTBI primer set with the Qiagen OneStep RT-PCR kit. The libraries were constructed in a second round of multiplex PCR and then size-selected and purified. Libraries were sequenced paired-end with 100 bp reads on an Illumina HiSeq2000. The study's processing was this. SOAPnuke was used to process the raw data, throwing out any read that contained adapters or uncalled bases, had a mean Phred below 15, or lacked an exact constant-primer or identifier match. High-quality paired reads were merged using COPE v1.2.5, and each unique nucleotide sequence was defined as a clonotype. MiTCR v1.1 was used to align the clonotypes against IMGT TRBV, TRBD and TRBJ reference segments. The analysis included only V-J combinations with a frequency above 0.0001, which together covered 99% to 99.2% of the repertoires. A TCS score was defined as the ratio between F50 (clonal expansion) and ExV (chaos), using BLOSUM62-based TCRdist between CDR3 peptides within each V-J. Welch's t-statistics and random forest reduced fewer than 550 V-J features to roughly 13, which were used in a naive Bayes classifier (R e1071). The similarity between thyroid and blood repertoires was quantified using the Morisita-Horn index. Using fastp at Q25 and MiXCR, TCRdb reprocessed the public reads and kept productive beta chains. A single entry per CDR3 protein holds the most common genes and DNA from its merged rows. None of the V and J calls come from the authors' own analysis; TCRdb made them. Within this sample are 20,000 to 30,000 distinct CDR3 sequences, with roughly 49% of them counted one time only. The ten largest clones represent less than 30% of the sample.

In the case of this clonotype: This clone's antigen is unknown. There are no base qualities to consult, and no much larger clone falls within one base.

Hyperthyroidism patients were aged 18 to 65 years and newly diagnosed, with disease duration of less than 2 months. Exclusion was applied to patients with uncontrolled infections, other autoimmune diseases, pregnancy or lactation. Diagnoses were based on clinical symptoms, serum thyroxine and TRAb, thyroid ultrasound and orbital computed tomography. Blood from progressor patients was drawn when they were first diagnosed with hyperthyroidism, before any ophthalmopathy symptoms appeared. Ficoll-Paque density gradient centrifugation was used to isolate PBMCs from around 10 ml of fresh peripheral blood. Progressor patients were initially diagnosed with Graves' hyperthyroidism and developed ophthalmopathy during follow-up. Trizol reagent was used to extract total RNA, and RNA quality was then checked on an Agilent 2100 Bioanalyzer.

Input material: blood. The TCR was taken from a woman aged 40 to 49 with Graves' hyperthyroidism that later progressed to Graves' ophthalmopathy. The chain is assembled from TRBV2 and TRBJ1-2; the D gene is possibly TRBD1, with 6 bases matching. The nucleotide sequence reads TGTGCCAGTAAGGGGGTTTGGGATGGCTACACCTTC. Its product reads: CASKGVWDGYTF.